These 2 T cell receptor beta chains share one sample of origin, sequenced in a study of blood T cells in healthy people across ages. The second PCR ran about 6 to 11 cycles with a sample-barcoded 5' primer and J-beta primers. TCRdb recomputed calls from the 5' RACE reads with MiXCR, one row per CDR3 protein. The sample holds around 1,500,000 distinct CDR3 sequences, 42% seen once. Sample: blood. The receptors stem from a woman aged 18 to 35 in good health.

This clonotype was counted only a few times. The chain has TRBV4-1 and TRBJ1-1; D gene ambiguous. The CDR3 runs to 15 residues. The V and J ends lost 0 bases and 0 bases respectively, with 8 bases between them. CDR1 and CDR2 from the germline V gene are MGHRA and YSYEKL. DNA of the CDR3: TGCGCCAGCAGCCAAGATCATCAGGTGAACACTGAAGCTTTCTTT. The encoded protein is CASSQDHQVNTEAFF.

V is TRBV7-2 and J is TRBJ2-3, with 7 bases that match TRBD2. After removal of 3 bases from V and 3 bases from J, the junction contained 9 bases not matched to a gene. In germline, CDR1 is SGHTA, CDR2 FQGNSA. There are 16 residues in the CDR3. CDR3 bases: TGTGCCAGCAGCTTCGTAGCGGGCATGGGGACAGATACGCAGTATTTT. Residues: CASSFVAGMGTDTQYF.